This T cell receptor (beta chain) was identified in a study of regulatory T cells in long-lasting Graves disease. General study points: More public clonotypes were shared by persistent patients (2,741) than by new patients (about 970). TRBV28, TRBJ1-2 and TRBJ2-5 were favored in persistent disease.

This clonotype was recorded many times. Its antigen is not identified. The time point was: newly diagnosed GD, antithyroid drugs for less than 3 months. Generation of the TCR library employed RNA extracted from PBMCs. From each patient, around 9 milliliters of peripheral blood was drawn and collected into an EDTA anticoagulant tube. The TCR beta library used iRepertoire HTBI primers with Arm-PCR amplification of CDR3. TCRdb processed the multiplex PCR reads anew with MiXCR; each CDR3 protein has one entry. Among about 320,000 distinct CDR3 sequences listed, under 20% were seen once. This CDR3 region has 17 residues. Germline V lookup: CDR1 LNHDA, CDR2 SQIVND (reference sequence). Losses at the gene ends were 5 bases for V and 4 bases for J; bases not matched to a gene: 13.

The specimen comprised peripheral blood mononuclear cells (PBMCs), sampled at new diagnosis, from a patient treated with antithyroid drugs. This TCR was sampled from a female donor with Graves disease. The J gene is TRBJ2-1, the V gene TRBV19; 8 bases line up with TRBD2. In DNA form, the CDR3 reads TGTGCCAGTAGTGTTAGCAAAAGAACTAGCGGTTACAATGAGCAGTTCTTC. Amino acid sequence: CASSVSKRTSGYNEQFF.